This T cell receptor beta chain was captured in a study of cytomegalovirus exposure and HLA in healthy donors. Study-level points and caveats: Among the CMV-associated chains, a few were confirmed in vitro as specific for CMV antigens. Rare TCR sequences dominated, though some public TCRs recurred in many donors. According to the study, 150 to 200 TCR beta chains were cytomegalovirus-associated. TCR clusters originating in the first cohort tended to co-occur in the 110 or so validation repertoires, according to a later analysis.

As for this clone: Its antigen remains unidentified.

The CDR3 spans 12 residues. V lost 2 bases and J lost 8, with 9 bases in between. Germline lookup yields CDR1 WSHSY and CDR2 SAAADI. TCRdb's copy holds only in-frame clones and misses some; the assay was immunoSEQ multiplex PCR. Of 100,000 to 150,000 clones listed, nearly 90% were seen once; the top ten hold roughly 1.2%. This chain connects TRBV10-2 to TRBJ1-2; TRBD1 is a possible D gene (5 bases). This TCR came from a woman younger than 30 in good health and CMV-seronegative. Sequencing used PBMCs. The CDR3 reads CASSERGWGYTF. The DNA of the CDR3 is TGCGCCAGCAGTGAGAGGGGCTGGGGCTACACCTTC.